Listed below are T cell receptor beta chains from one sample, sequenced in a study of OX40 agonist ivuxolimab in advanced cancers. Measured with immunoSEQ multiplex PCR; TCRdb has only the in-frame clones, and not every one. Among about 48,000 clones listed, 80% to 90% were seen once. The sample was CD4+ or CD8+ T cells sorted from blood, taken in a trial of the OX40 agonist ivuxolimab. The origin of the receptors is an adult with an advanced solid tumor such as melanoma, head and neck, liver or kidney cancer. CDR3s include the opening cysteine and the closing phenylalanine or tryptophan. The order of the fields is V gene, J gene, clone size, D gene, CDR3 protein, CDR3 DNA. D genes are given only for firm matches. Clone size is shown for a subset of rows, as once, few, many or a class of expanded clone.

TRBV4-3	TRBJ2-1	-	TRBD1	CASSPGTGGYNEQFF	TGCGCCAGCAGCCCCGGGACAGGGGGCTACAATGAGCAGTTCTTC
TRBV10-3	TRBJ1-4	-	-	CAISESPGTLDGGGKLFF	TGTGCCATCAGTGAGTCTCCTGGGACGCTTGATGGTGGTGGAAAACTGTTTTTT
TRBV4-2	TRBJ2-7	-	-	CASGPQGHEQYF	TGTGCCAGCGGGCCCCAGGGTCACGAGCAGTACTTC
TRBV6-5	TRBJ1-2	-	TRBD1	CASSPDRDDGYTF	TGTGCCAGCAGTCCCGACAGGGATGATGGCTACACCTTC
TRBV18	TRBJ2-1	-	-	CASSPRRTRNEQFF	TGTGCCAGCTCACCTCGAAGAACGAGGAATGAGCAGTTCTTC
TRBV12-5	TRBJ1-1	few	-	CASGLVWGGREVMDTEAFF	TGTGCTAGTGGTTTGGTATGGGGCGGCAGGGAGGTAATGGACACTGAAGCTTTCTTT
TRBV28	TRBJ1-3	-	-	CASRNTGTAGNTIYF	TGTGCCAGCAGGAATACAGGGACCGCTGGAAACACCATATATTTT
TRBV5-4	TRBJ2-1	few	-	CASILWGEDEQFF	TGTGCCAGCATCTTATGGGGGGAGGATGAGCAGTTCTTC
TRBV7-9	TRBJ2-2	-	-	CASSFRVKLPGELFF	TGTGCCAGCAGCTTCAGGGTTAAACTCCCCGGGGAGCTGTTTTTT
TRBV9	TRBJ2-7	-	-	CASSVGAPGYYEQYF	TGTGCCAGCAGCGTAGGAGCCCCCGGGTACTACGAGCAGTACTTC
TRBV9	TRBJ2-7	-	-	CASSGDYEQYF	TGTGCCAGCAGCGGTGACTACGAGCAGTACTTC
TRBV7-3	TRBJ2-1	once	-	CASSLWHSSYNEQFF	TGTGCCAGCAGCTTATGGCACTCCTCCTACAATGAGCAGTTCTTC
TRBV27	TRBJ1-4	-	TRBD1	CASSYRDSNEKLFF	TGTGCCAGCAGTTACCGGGACAGTAATGAAAAACTGTTTTTT
TRBV14	TRBJ2-5	-	TRBD1	CASSQLDRAQETQYF	TGTGCCAGCAGCCAATTAGACAGGGCCCAAGAGACCCAGTACTTC
TRBV28	TRBJ1-4	-	-	CAGSPGTNEKLFF	TGTGCCGGCTCCCCCGGGACTAATGAAAAACTGTTTTTT
TRBV28	TRBJ2-2	-	-	CASSLGNTGELFF	TGTGCCAGCAGTTTGGGGAACACCGGGGAGCTGTTTTTT
TRBV6-5	TRBJ1-2	-	-	CASSYSPRGEGGYTF	TGTGCCAGCAGTTACTCCCCCAGGGGTGAGGGGGGCTACACCTTC
TRBV5-1	TRBJ2-5	-	-	CASSLTGTQETQYF	TGCGCCAGCAGCTTAACCGGGACTCAAGAGACCCAGTACTTC
TRBV7-9	TRBJ1-6	-	TRBD1	CASNGQGLGSPLHF	TGTGCCAGCAACGGACAGGGGTTAGGCTCACCCCTCCACTTT
TRBV27	TRBJ2-5	-	TRBD1	CASSSAPTGEETQYF	TGTGCCAGCAGTTCTGCCCCGACAGGGGAAGAGACCCAGTACTTC
TRBV7-9	TRBJ1-5	-	-	CASSLVWGPSGNQPQHF	TGTGCCAGCAGCTTAGTTTGGGGCCCCAGTGGCAATCAGCCCCAGCATTTT
TRBV2	TRBJ2-4	-	-	CASSEALQVSKNIQYF	TGTGCCAGCAGTGAAGCGCTTCAGGTCTCCAAAAACATTCAGTACTTC
TRBV9	TRBJ2-2	-	-	CASSDGARSTGELFF	TGTGCCAGCAGCGACGGGGCTCGGAGCACCGGGGAGCTGTTTTTT
TRBV11-2	TRBJ1-4	-	-	CASSNLQGINEKLFF	TGTGCCAGCAGCAACCTACAGGGCATTAATGAAAAACTGTTTTTT
TRBV30	TRBJ2-5	once	-	CAWSEVGWETQYF	TGTGCCTGGAGTGAGGTGGGGTGGGAGACCCAGTACTTC
TRBV6-5	TRBJ2-7	-	-	CASSYSRGGVTYEQYF	TGTGCCAGCAGTTACTCGAGAGGGGGGGTGACCTACGAGCAGTACTTC
TRBV13	TRBJ2-7	-	-	CASSPQQSSYEQYF	TGTGCCAGCAGCCCCCAACAGAGCTCCTACGAGCAGTACTTC
TRBV27	TRBJ2-3	-	TRBD2	CASSGLMPGGTDTQYF	TGTGCCAGCAGCGGGCTAATGCCGGGGGGGACAGATACGCAGTATTTT
TRBV9	TRBJ2-7	-	-	CASSVAESNPSYEQYF	TGTGCCAGCAGCGTAGCAGAGTCGAACCCCTCCTACGAGCAGTACTTC
TRBV9	TRBJ1-2	-	TRBD1	CASSPGQKYGYTF	TGTGCCAGCAGCCCGGGACAGAAATATGGCTACACCTTC
TRBV15	TRBJ2-5	-	TRBD2	CATSRGGWDGEGETQYF	TGTGCCACCAGCAGAGGAGGATGGGATGGGGAGGGGGAGACCCAGTACTTC
TRBV21-1	TRBJ2-3	-	-	CASSKRSLRETSRLSTDTQYF	TGTGCCAGCAGCAAAAGGTCCCTGAGGGAGACGAGCAGGCTCAGCACAGATACGCAGTATTTT
TRBV9	TRBJ2-1	-	TRBD2	CASSAGVYNEQFF	TGTGCCAGCTCAGCGGGGGTTTACAATGAGCAGTTCTTC
TRBV4-1	TRBJ1-3	-	-	CASSPGQGVSGNTIYF	TGCGCCAGCAGCCCGGGGCAAGGGGTTTCTGGAAACACCATATATTTT
TRBV2	TRBJ1-4	-	-	CAQLGYGDEKLFF	TGTGCCCAGCTGGGATACGGCGATGAAAAACTGTTTTTT
TRBV5-4	TRBJ2-5	few	TRBD1	CASSEDRGLETQYF	TGTGCCAGCAGCGAAGACAGGGGCCTAGAGACCCAGTACTTC
TRBV7-9	TRBJ1-2	-	-	CASSLAENYGYTF	TGTGCCAGCAGCTTAGCAGAGAACTATGGCTACACCTTC
TRBV7-7	TRBJ1-6	-	-	CASSSDGQNNSPLHF	TGTGCCAGCAGCTCCGACGGTCAGAATAATTCACCCCTCCACTTT
TRBV13	TRBJ1-1	few	-	CASSQWSGNTEAFF	TGTGCCAGCAGCCAATGGTCAGGGAACACTGAAGCTTTCTTT
TRBV7-6	TRBJ2-7	once	TRBD1	CASSWTGPHEQYF	TGTGCCAGCAGCTGGACAGGGCCCCACGAGCAGTACTTC